Listed below are T cell receptor beta chains from one sample, sequenced in a study of post-analysis software for immune sequencing data. TCRdb processed the PCR reads anew with MiXCR; each CDR3 protein has one entry. The sample comprises hundreds of thousands of distinct CDR3 sequences, 44% of which are singletons, and under 2% rests with the top ten. The sample consisted of blood. These receptors originate from a girl under 18 with multiple sclerosis. Both conserved end residues are part of each CDR3. Fields, in order: V gene, clone size, J gene, D gene, CDR3 DNA, CDR3 protein. A D gene is named only where the DNA matches it firmly. For some rows the clone size is stated as once, few or many, or as a class when expanded; others skip it.

TRBV20-1	few	TRBJ1-1	-	TGCAGTGCTAGAGATCTAGCAGGCCAGACGGGCACTGAAGCTTTCTTT	CSARDLAGQTGTEAFF
TRBV29-1	-	TRBJ2-7	TRBD1	TGCAGCGTGGGGTTCTACACAGGGGAACCAACCTACGAGCAGTACTTC	CSVGFYTGEPTYEQYF
TRBV12-3/TRBV12-4	-	TRBJ2-3	TRBD2	TGTGCCAGCAGTCTCAGCGGGAGCGCAGATGCGCAGTATTTT	CASSLSGSADAQYF
TRBV4-1	-	TRBJ1-2	-	TGCGCCAGCAGCCAGGATACGCAGCCAATACCCTATGGCTACACCTTC	CASSQDTQPIPYGYTF
TRBV5-1	-	TRBJ2-1	-	TGCGCCAGCAGCTTGGTAGGGGGGGTGAGCTCCTACAATGAGCAGTTCTTC	CASSLVGGVSSYNEQFF
TRBV18	-	TRBJ2-6	-	TGTGCCAGCTCATCCGGAACTGGGGCCAACGTCCTGACTTTC	CASSSGTGANVLTF
TRBV27	few	TRBJ1-1	-	TGTGCCAGCAGTTCGATTCGGAACACTGAAGCTTTCTTT	CASSSIRNTEAFF
TRBV18	-	TRBJ2-1	-	TGTGCCAGCTCACCCCAGGGTCTCGATGAGCAGTTCTTC	CASSPQGLDEQFF
TRBV7-6	-	TRBJ2-7	-	TGTGCCAGCAGCTTAGGCCGGGACAACTCCTACGAGCAGTACTTC	CASSLGRDNSYEQYF
TRBV7-8	-	TRBJ2-7	TRBD1	TGTGCCAGCTCCGGAGGGACAGGGGCATCCGAGCAGTACTTC	CASSGGTGASEQYF
TRBV20-1	-	TRBJ2-5	TRBD1	TGCAGTGCGCGGACAGGGACCCAAGAGACCCAGTACTTC	CSARTGTQETQYF
TRBV7-8	-	TRBJ1-2	-	TGTGCCAGCAGCTTAGAGGGGACCGCCTTGGGCTACACCTTC	CASSLEGTALGYTF
TRBV15	few	TRBJ2-1	-	TGTGCCACCAGCAGAGAACTACCAAACTACAATGAGCAGTTCTTC	CATSRELPNYNEQFF
TRBV11-3	few	TRBJ2-3	TRBD1	TGTGCCAGCAGACACAGGGGAACAGATACGCAGTATTTT	CASRHRGTDTQYF
TRBV20-1	-	TRBJ1-1	TRBD1	TGCAGTGCTACGACAGGGAACACGGAAGCTTTCTTT	CSATTGNTEAFF
TRBV12-3/TRBV12-4	-	TRBJ2-3	-	TGTGCCAGCAGTTTAGATGTGTATTCAGATACGCAGTATTTT	CASSLDVYSDTQYF
TRBV20-1	-	TRBJ2-7	TRBD1	TGCAGTGCACTACAGGGGCTTACCTACGAGCAGTACTTC	CSALQGLTYEQYF
TRBV7-7	-	TRBJ2-1	TRBD1	TGTGCTAGCAGCCACGCCCGGGACAGGGCAAGGGGTGAGCAGTTCTTC	CASSHARDRARGEQFF
TRBV7-9	-	TRBJ1-1	-	TGTGCCAGCAGGGTGCACACTGAAGCTTTCTTT	CASRVHTEAFF
TRBV12-3/TRBV12-4	-	TRBJ2-1	TRBD2	TGTGCCAGCAGTGGACTAGCGGGAGAGGACTACAATGAGCAGTTCTTC	CASSGLAGEDYNEQFF
TRBV7-2	-	TRBJ2-5	TRBD2	TGTGCCAGCAGCTCCAGACTAGCGGGAGGGGAGACCCAGTACTTC	CASSSRLAGGETQYF
TRBV3-1	-	TRBJ2-4	TRBD1	TGTGCCAGCAGCCCTACAGGGGCCTTAGCCAAAAACATTCAGTACTTC	CASSPTGALAKNIQYF
TRBV7-2	-	TRBJ2-1	-	TGTGCCAGCAGCATCACCACTAGATGGATCGATGAGCAGTTCTTC	CASSITTRWIDEQFF
TRBV2	few	TRBJ2-4	-	TGTGCCAGCAGTGAAAAGATAGTGGGACTAGCCAAAAACATTCAGTACTTC	CASSEKIVGLAKNIQYF
TRBV5-1	many	TRBJ2-5	-	TGCGCCAGCAGCTCCCGGGGTGAGACCCAGTACTTC	CASSSRGETQYF
TRBV6-4	-	TRBJ2-6	-	TGTGCCAGCAGTGGGGGGACATCTGGGGCCAACGTCCTGACTTTC	CASSGGTSGANVLTF
TRBV10-3	-	TRBJ2-2	TRBD1	TGTGCCATCAGTAGGACAGGTCTGGACACCGGGGAGCTGTTTTTT	CAISRTGLDTGELFF
TRBV4-1	-	TRBJ2-1	-	TGCGCCAGCAGCCAACCTAGCGTGTATGAGCAGTTCTTC	CASSQPSVYEQFF
TRBV20-1	-	TRBJ2-3	TRBD2	TGCAGTGCTAGATTTCCATGGCGGGAGAGTCGAGATACGCAGTATTTT	CSARFPWRESRDTQYF
TRBV7-9	-	TRBJ2-3	TRBD1	TGTGCCAGCAGCCCTACAGGGGGCTATGGCACAGATACGCAGTATTTT	CASSPTGGYGTDTQYF
TRBV20-1	few	TRBJ1-2	-	TGCAGTGCTTTAAGACAGGATACCTATGGCTACACCTTC	CSALRQDTYGYTF
TRBV7-9	-	TRBJ2-1	TRBD1	TGTGCCAGCAGCACGGACAGGGAGCTACGATCGGAGCAGTTCTTC	CASSTDRELRSEQFF
TRBV10-3	few	TRBJ1-2	TRBD1	TGTGCCATCAGGGGACAGGGGGGCTTTTATGGCTACACCTTC	CAIRGQGGFYGYTF
TRBV7-6	-	TRBJ2-5	TRBD2	TGTGCCAGCAGCCCAGGTGTCCGGTCGGCGGGAGGGTTCCTGGAGACCCAGTACTTC	CASSPGVRSAGGFLETQYF
TRBV12-3/TRBV12-4	-	TRBJ2-7	-	TGTGCCAGCAGTTGGGGGGCGGGAATAGCCTACGAGCAGTACTTC	CASSWGAGIAYEQYF
TRBV20-1	few	TRBJ2-5	-	TGCAGTGCTAGAGACGGGGACAAAAAAGAGACCCAGTACTTC	CSARDGDKKETQYF
TRBV20-1	once	TRBJ1-2	-	TGCAGTGCTAGAGATGGGGGTAGAATCGGCTACACCTTC	CSARDGGRIGYTF
TRBV11-3	-	TRBJ2-5	TRBD2	TGTGCCAGCAGCTTAGCCCTAGCGGGAGCCCAAGAGACCCAGTACTTC	CASSLALAGAQETQYF
TRBV5-1	-	TRBJ1-1	-	TGCGCCAGCAGCTTGGAGTGGGGCAGCTTGAACACTGAAGCTTTCTTT	CASSLEWGSLNTEAFF
TRBV12-3/TRBV12-4	few	TRBJ2-7	-	TGTGCCAGCAGTTTAAGAGTCCAAACCTACGAGCAGTACTTC	CASSLRVQTYEQYF
TRBV7-2	many	TRBJ2-7	-	TGTGCCAGCAGCCCTCACCCCTACGAGCAGTACTTC	CASSPHPYEQYF
TRBV3-1	few	TRBJ1-4	-	TGTGCCAGCAGCCAAGGTGAAAGACTGTTTTTT	CASSQGERLFF
TRBV29-1	-	TRBJ1-2	-	TGCAGCGTACGAGGGCAGGGGCAGCAGTTAGCTAACTGTGGCTACACCTTC	CSVRGQGQQLANCGYTF
TRBV10-2	-	TRBJ2-5	-	TGCGCCAGCTCCCTTGGGGATCGACGACATGAGCAGTACTTC	CASSLGDRRHEQYF
TRBV29-1	few	TRBJ1-1	-	TGCAGCGTTGGTTTCCGGGGGCTGAGGACTGAAGCTTTCTTT	CSVGFRGLRTEAFF
TRBV12-3/TRBV12-4	-	TRBJ1-1	-	TGTGCCAGCAGTTTCCAATCTTGGGGGAACACTGAAGCTTTCTTT	CASSFQSWGNTEAFF
TRBV18	few	TRBJ2-7	TRBD1	TGTGCCAGCTCATCTGGACAGGGAGACTCCCCCTACGAGCAGTACTTC	CASSSGQGDSPYEQYF
TRBV28	-	TRBJ2-5	-	TGTGCCAGCAGTCCAAAGTTGGGGCCGGGGGAGACCCAGTACTTC	CASSPKLGPGETQYF
TRBV11-3	few	TRBJ2-7	TRBD2	TGTGCCAGCAGCTTCGGCAGCGGGAGGGCTCCCTACGAGCAGTACTTC	CASSFGSGRAPYEQYF
TRBV20-1	-	TRBJ1-1	-	TGCAGTGCTAGAGATCCCTCCTGGAACACTGAAGCTTTCTTT	CSARDPSWNTEAFF
TRBV6-5	few	TRBJ1-2	-	TGTGCCAGCAGCTCCCAATCCGGCTACACCTTC	CASSSQSGYTF